The rows below give T cell receptor beta chains drawn from one sample of a study of early T cells in non-severe SARS-CoV-2 infection. TCRdb analysed the 5' RACE reads with MiXCR anew, one entry per CDR3 protein. The table has more than 65,000 distinct CDR3 sequences, approximately 13% seen once. Material: whole blood. The receptors were sampled from an adult who was a healthcare worker with PCR-confirmed SARS-CoV-2 infection or an uninfected control (not recorded which). The CDR3 runs from the conserved cysteine through the conserved F or W. A D gene is named only where the DNA matches it firmly. Where a row states a size, it is once, few, many or the class of an expanded clone; other rows omit it.

J: TRBJ1-2
V: TRBV7-9
D: TRBD1
size: NA
CDR3: CASRPQGANYGYTF
DNA: TGTGCCAGCAGGCCCCAGGGGGCTAACTATGGCTACACCTTC

J: TRBJ2-3
V: TRBV7-2
D: NA
size: many
CDR3: CASSLQNADTQYF
DNA: TGTGCCAGCAGCCTCCAGAATGCAGATACGCAGTATTTT

J: TRBJ2-5
V: TRBV27
D: TRBD2
size: NA
CDR3: CASSFVRGETQYF
DNA: TGTGCCAGCAGTTTCGTGCGGGGGGAGACCCAGTACTTC

J: TRBJ1-4
V: TRBV14
D: TRBD1
size: NA
CDR3: CASSQDTGTGVNEKLFF
DNA: TGTGCCAGCAGCCAAGATACCGGGACAGGGGTTAATGAAAAACTGTTTTTT

J: TRBJ1-2
V: TRBV29-1
D: NA
size: many
CDR3: CSVVGSVNYGYTF
DNA: TGCAGCGTTGTAGGGTCAGTTAACTATGGCTACACCTTC

J: TRBJ1-1
V: TRBV27
D: NA
size: few
CDR3: CASRKNTEAFF
DNA: TGTGCCAGCAGGAAAAACACTGAAGCTTTCTTT

J: TRBJ2-3
V: TRBV7-2
D: NA
size: many
CDR3: CASSLRQATDTQYF
DNA: TGTGCCAGCAGCTTACGACAGGCCACAGATACGCAGTATTTT

J: TRBJ2-3
V: TRBV7-2
D: NA
size: many
CDR3: CASSWDSTDTQYF
DNA: TGTGCCAGCAGCTGGGACAGCACAGATACGCAGTATTTT

J: TRBJ2-1
V: TRBV6-2/TRBV6-3
D: TRBD2
size: few
CDR3: CASTETSGYNEQFF
DNA: TGTGCCAGCACCGAGACTAGCGGTTACAATGAGCAGTTCTTC

J: TRBJ1-2
V: TRBV6-5
D: TRBD1
size: NA
CDR3: CASSLQGEDYGYTF
DNA: TGTGCCAGCAGTTTGCAGGGGGAGGACTATGGCTACACCTTC

J: TRBJ1-3
V: TRBV30
D: NA
size: many
CDR3: CAWSAQPSSGNTIYF
DNA: TGTGCCTGGAGTGCACAGCCTAGCTCTGGAAACACCATATATTTT

J: TRBJ2-2
V: TRBV12-3/TRBV12-4
D: TRBD2
size: few
CDR3: CASSYLAGANTGELFF
DNA: TGTGCCAGCAGTTATTTAGCGGGGGCGAACACCGGGGAGCTGTTTTTT

J: TRBJ2-3
V: TRBV4-3
D: TRBD1
size: few
CDR3: CASSQEGTGLMDTQYF
DNA: TGCGCCAGCAGCCAAGAAGGGACAGGCCTTATGGATACGCAGTATTTT

J: TRBJ2-1
V: TRBV6-1
D: NA
size: many
CDR3: CASSEIWPIEQFF
DNA: TGTGCCAGCAGTGAAATCTGGCCAATAGAGCAGTTCTTC

J: TRBJ1-1
V: TRBV7-8
D: NA
size: NA
CDR3: CASSYPGQSPEAFF
DNA: TGTGCCAGCAGCTACCCCGGACAGTCCCCTGAAGCTTTCTTT

J: TRBJ2-1
V: TRBV10-3
D: TRBD2
size: NA
CDR3: CAISQAGSYNEQFF
DNA: TGTGCCATCAGTCAAGCGGGGAGCTACAATGAGCAGTTCTTC

J: TRBJ2-5
V: TRBV7-9
D: NA
size: many
CDR3: CASSLRPTGQETQYF
DNA: TGTGCCAGCAGCTTACGCCCGACAGGACAAGAGACCCAGTACTTC

J: TRBJ1-4
V: TRBV18
D: NA
size: NA
CDR3: CANSPTSAGPYNEKLFF
DNA: TGTGCCAACTCACCCACGAGCGCCGGGCCTTATAATGAAAAACTGTTTTTT

J: TRBJ1-2
V: TRBV7-9
D: NA
size: NA
CDR3: CASSLVKYGYTF
DNA: TGTGCCAGCAGCTTAGTTAAGTATGGCTACACCTTC

J: TRBJ2-3
V: TRBV27
D: NA
size: many
CDR3: CASSPGGPLRDTQYF
DNA: TGTGCCAGCAGTCCCGGGGGCCCGCTCAGAGATACGCAGTATTTT

J: TRBJ2-3
V: TRBV20-1
D: NA
size: many
CDR3: CSARGGTDTQYF
DNA: TGCAGTGCTAGAGGGGGCACAGATACGCAGTATTTT

J: TRBJ2-1
V: TRBV10-3
D: TRBD2
size: many
CDR3: CAAAGRYNEQFF
DNA: TGTGCCGCAGCGGGGCGGTACAATGAGCAGTTCTTC

J: TRBJ2-5
V: TRBV2
D: NA
size: few
CDR3: CASERGAGETQYF
DNA: TGTGCCAGCGAACGGGGGGCCGGGGAGACCCAGTACTTC

J: TRBJ2-7
V: TRBV10-3
D: TRBD2
size: many
CDR3: CAISEGTSKDF
DNA: TGTGCCATCAGTGAGGGGACTAGCAAGGACTTC

J: TRBJ1-6
V: TRBV4-1
D: NA
size: many
CDR3: CASSPSPRNYNSPLHF
DNA: TGCGCCAGCTCCCCGAGCCCCAGAAACTATAATTCACCCCTCCACTTT

J: TRBJ2-4
V: TRBV12-3/TRBV12-4
D: TRBD2
size: NA
CDR3: CASSSLTSGGADIQYF
DNA: TGTGCCAGCAGTTCCCTGACTAGCGGGGGGGCCGACATTCAGTACTTC

J: TRBJ2-5
V: TRBV5-4
D: TRBD2
size: many
CDR3: CASSSRLAGGETQYF
DNA: TGTGCCAGCAGCTCCAGACTAGCGGGGGGGGAGACCCAGTACTTC

J: TRBJ2-6
V: TRBV11-2
D: NA
size: few
CDR3: CASSQIMGGGTSGANVLTF
DNA: TGTGCCAGCAGCCAGATCATGGGAGGGGGGACGTCTGGGGCCAACGTCCTGACTTTC

J: TRBJ1-2
V: TRBV28
D: TRBD1
size: many
CDR3: CASRQDRAYGYTF
DNA: TGTGCCAGCCGTCAGGACAGGGCCTATGGCTACACCTTC

J: TRBJ2-7
V: TRBV25-1
D: NA
size: NA
CDR3: CASTSAYEQYF
DNA: TGTGCCAGCACCTCCGCCTACGAGCAGTACTTC

J: TRBJ2-2
V: TRBV6-5
D: NA
size: few
CDR3: CASSGLAEITGELFF
DNA: TGTGCCAGCAGTGGGTTAGCGGAGATCACCGGGGAGCTGTTTTTT

J: TRBJ2-1
V: TRBV9
D: NA
size: many
CDR3: CASSVGGVLGRYNEQFF
DNA: TGTGCCAGCAGCGTAGGCGGGGTACTTGGGAGGTACAATGAGCAGTTCTTC

J: TRBJ1-1
V: TRBV11-2
D: TRBD1
size: few
CDR3: CASSWPRQGTNTEAFF
DNA: TGTGCCAGCAGCTGGCCCCGACAGGGCACGAACACTGAAGCTTTCTTT

J: TRBJ1-1
V: TRBV29-1
D: TRBD1
size: NA
CDR3: CSVQDRVGTEAFF
DNA: TGCAGCGTCCAGGACAGGGTTGGCACTGAAGCTTTCTTT

J: TRBJ1-2
V: TRBV11-2
D: TRBD1
size: many
CDR3: CASSLQGINGYTF
DNA: TGTGCCAGCAGCCTACAGGGGATCAATGGCTACACCTTC

J: TRBJ2-7
V: TRBV2
D: NA
size: NA
CDR3: CASSEGAGEYYEQYF
DNA: TGTGCCAGCAGTGAGGGGGCAGGGGAGTACTACGAGCAGTACTTC

J: TRBJ2-1
V: TRBV5-1
D: TRBD1
size: few
CDR3: CASSSAGTGSYNEQFF
DNA: TGCGCCAGCAGCTCGGCCGGGACAGGTTCCTACAATGAGCAGTTCTTC